A single sample gave rise to the 28 T cell receptor beta chains below, sequenced in a study of response to subunit inactivated influenza vaccine. A single record per CDR3 protein comes from TCRdb applying MiXCR to the RT-PCR reads. The sample shows under 550,000 distinct CDR3 sequences, around 8% of them seen only once. The specimen comprised PBMCs from blood, sampled around 25 months after vaccination. Source of these receptors: a man aged 45-69 years who received an inactivated influenza vaccine.

This clonotype was recorded at least ten times. In nucleotides, the CDR3 is TGCAGTGCTAGAGACCCAACTAGCGGGAGTGTCAACGAGCAGTACTTC. This gives the protein CSARDPTSGSVNEQYF. The genes are TRBV20-1 and TRBJ2-7, with 11 bases lining up with TRBD2. Germline V gives CDR1 DFQATT, CDR2 SNEGSKA (reference sequence). The CDR3 has 16 residues. V gave up 0 bases and J gave up 5 bases; unmatched junction bases: 9.

V is TRBV7-2 and J is TRBJ2-2, with 8 bases matching TRBD1. With 5 bases clipped from V and 5 bases from J, the junction kept 10 bases outside the gene matches. The length of the CDR3 is 16 residues. Germline-derived CDR1 and CDR2 are SGHTA and FQGNSA. The CDR3 DNA reads as TGTGCCAGCAGCGCCCGGGACAGGCTTCGGACCGGGGAGCTGTTTTTT. Its protein product is CASSARDRLRTGELFF. The entire variable domain, with the rest obtained from reference TRBV7-2 and TRBJ2-2, is as follows: GAGVSQSPSNKVTEKGKDVELRCDPISGHTALYWYRQSLGQGLEFLIYFQGNSAPDKSGLPSDRFSAERTGGSVSTLTIQRTQQEDSAVYLCASSARDRLRTGELFFGEGSRLTVL.

This clonotype was counted only a few times. The chain recombines TRBV9 with TRBJ2-7; perhaps TRBD2 as D (5 bases). V was clipped by 5 bases and J by 0 bases, with 15 bases between them. CDR1 SGDLS and CDR2 YYNGEE come from the germline V gene. The CDR3 spans 15 residues. Here the CDR3 reads CASSISGESSYEQYF. The CDR3 DNA reads as TGTGCCAGCAGTATAAGCGGCGAGAGCTCCTACGAGCAGTACTTC.

Ten or more counts support this clonotype. This sequence joins TRBV12-3 or TRBV12-4 and TRBJ2-7, with D uncertain. This CDR3 contains 14 residues. Trimming stripped 0 bases from V and 5 bases from J, with 11 bases between. DNA for the CDR3: TGTGCCAGCAGTTTAGCGGGATTCGGAAACGAGCAGTACTTC. It codes for CASSLAGFGNEQYF.

This clonotype was seen only a few times. One junction end disagrees with the germline gene, perhaps due to a read error. The V and J genes are TRBV6-5 and TRBJ1-1; maybe TRBD1 (6 bases). This CDR3 is built from 14 residues. Germline CDR1 reads MNHEY; CDR2 reads SVGAGI. CDR3 nucleotides: TGTGCCAGCAGCTACTACAGGGCAGGGACTGAAGCTTTCTTT. It yields the protein CASSYYRAGTEAFF.

This clonotype was seen a handful of times. The chain employs TRBV12-3 or TRBV12-4 and TRBJ2-1; D gene ambiguous. The germline V and J ends were trimmed by 7 bases and 8 bases, with 21 bases remaining between them. The CDR3 loop spans 15 amino acids. CDR3 protein: CASNRLGQLTDEQFF. CDR3 DNA sequence: TGTGCCAGCAATCGTCTGGGTCAGTTGACCGATGAGCAGTTCTTC.

The chain is built from TRBV7-2 and TRBJ1-2; the match to TRBD1 covers 9 bases. The V segment lost 4 bases and the J segment 7 bases; nucleotides outside the gene matches: 10. The CDR3 totals 15 residues. Looked up from germline, CDR1 is SGHTA and CDR2 is FQGNSA. The CDR3 region is CASSWKQGALGGYTF. The DNA of the CDR3 is TGTGCCAGCAGCTGGAAACAGGGGGCGTTGGGTGGCTACACCTTC.

The genes are TRBV29-1 and TRBJ2-3, with a tentative D call TRBD2 (6 bases). This CDR3 is 16 amino acids long. CDR1 is SQVTM, CDR2 ANQGSEA, per germline. V lost 6 bases and J lost 3, with 22 bases in between. The CDR3 spells CSVIIVAGRGTDTQYF. The DNA for the CDR3 is TGCAGCGTCATTATCGTAGCCGGGAGAGGGACAGATACGCAGTATTTT.

This sequence joins TRBV20-1 and TRBJ2-1; 8 bases map to TRBD2. This CDR3 region has 14 residues. V lost 6 bases, J lost 9 bases, and 13 bases stayed unmatched. Germline V gene data show CDR1 as DFQATT and CDR2 as SNEGSKA (reference sequence). This CDR3 reads CSAKKPGLDVEQFF. CDR3 coding DNA: TGCAGTGCCAAGAAACCGGGACTAGATGTTGAGCAGTTCTTC.

The table lists this clonotype with many counts. The chain employs TRBV4-1 and TRBJ2-4, with D possibly being TRBD2 (7 bases). Germline CDR1 MGHRA, CDR2 YSYEKL. The CDR3 loop spans 14 amino acids. V shed 0 bases and J shed 12 bases, with 15 bases lying between them. The CDR3 sequence: CASSQDTGGGGQYF. DNA for the CDR3: TGCGCCAGCAGCCAAGACACCGGGGGAGGGGGTCAGTACTTC.

V is TRBV4-2 and J is TRBJ1-1; D gene uncertain. Germline assignment: CDR1 LGHNA and CDR2 YNFKEQ. The CDR3 is 15 amino acids. The germline V and J ends were trimmed by 1 base and 0 bases, with 9 bases remaining between them. The CDR3 nucleotides are TGTGCCAGCAGCCAAGCCGTCCAGCTGAACACTGAAGCTTTCTTT. Encoded protein: CASSQAVQLNTEAFF.

This clonotype was seen many times. The chain employs TRBV2 and TRBJ2-6, with 8 nucleotides matching TRBD1. CDR1 and CDR2 (germline): SNHLY, FYNNEI. This CDR3 spans 19 amino acids. The J segment lost 2 bases and the V segment lost 6 bases, leaving 15 bases of the junction unmatched. The CDR3 DNA sequence: TGTGCCAGCAGAGGGGTAATGGCAGGGGGCTATCCTGGGGCCAACGTCCTGACTTTC. The encoded protein is CASRGVMAGGYPGANVLTF.

V is TRBV28 and J is TRBJ2-2, with D unclear. CDR1 is MDHEN and CDR2 is SYDVKM in the germline V gene. Trimming stripped 3 bases from V and 5 bases from J, with 10 bases between. The CDR3 is 14 amino acids. The chain's CDR3 is CASSFSPTTGELFF. CDR3 nucleotide sequence: TGTGCCAGCAGTTTCTCTCCGACTACCGGGGAGCTGTTTTTT.

This clonotype was observed a handful of times. The chain links TRBV15 to TRBJ2-5; no firm D call. CDR1 is LNHNV and CDR2 is YYDKDF in the germline V gene (reference sequence). V was cut by 0 bases and J by 4 bases, with 18 bases left in between. CDR3 length equals 17 residues. Here the CDR3 DNA reads TGTGCCACCAGCAGAGATCTACACGTCCTGATCCCAGAGACCCAGTACTTC. Its translation: CATSRDLHVLIPETQYF.

In regard to this clonotype: The junction does not match germline at one end; this may be a read error. The J gene is TRBJ2-5, the V gene TRBV7-2, with unresolved D. Germline V gene data show CDR1 as SGHTA and CDR2 as FQGNSA. The CDR3 extends over 14 amino acids. The CDR3 DNA reads as TGTGCCAGCAGCCAGACTGATGATCAAGAGACCCAATACTTC. Translation: CASSQTDDQETQYF.

This clonotype appeared a few times. The chain uses TRBV25-1 and TRBJ2-3, with a possible D match to TRBD1 (6 bases). The CDR3 loop spans 14 amino acids. The V gene lost 3 bases and the J gene lost 5 bases, with 12 bases spanning the gap. Germline CDR1 reads MGHDK; CDR2 reads SYGVNS. The CDR3 nucleotides are TGTGCCAGCAGTGAGTGGACAGCCCTAGATACGCAGTATTTT. It codes for CASSEWTALDTQYF.

This rearrangement joins TRBV5-1 to TRBJ1-2; no definite D call. The germline CDR1 and CDR2 sequences are SGHRS and YFSETQ. The CDR3 length is 13 residues. The V end lost 1 base, the J end lost 8 bases, and 12 bases lay between the germline ends. CDR3 in DNA: TGCGCCAGCAGCTTGTCGGCCCCCTCAGGCTACACCTTC. Amino acids: CASSLSAPSGYTF.

Note on this clonotype: A much larger clonotype is one base distant, so this may be a read error. This chain joins TRBV4-2 and TRBJ1-4; D is unresolved. The CDR3 is 17 residues long. The V and J ends lost 3 bases and 7 bases respectively, with 21 bases between them. CDR1 is LGHNA, CDR2 YNFKEQ, per germline. The CDR3 loop reads CASSHDPDSLGGEKLFF. Written as DNA, the CDR3 is TGTGCCAGCAGCCATGATCCCGATTCCCTAGGCGGTGAAAAACTGTTTTTT.

This chain connects TRBV20-1 to TRBJ2-1, with 14 nucleotides matching TRBD2. CDR1 is DFQATT and CDR2 is SNEGSKA in the germline V gene (reference sequence). CDR3 length: 15 amino acids. The V gene end was trimmed by 2 bases and the J gene end by 4 bases; junction bases not matched to a gene: 1. The CDR3 DNA is TGCAGTGCTAGATGGACTAGCGGGAGGTACAATGAGCAGTTCTTC. It translates to CSARWTSGRYNEQFF.

At least ten counts were recorded for this clonotype. The rearrangement uses TRBV7-4 and TRBJ2-2, with D unclear. Germline assignment: CDR1 SGHVT and CDR2 SQSDAQ. The CDR3 extends over 17 amino acids. V was shortened by 6 bases and J by 0 bases, with 17 bases between the two germline ends. The chain's CDR3 is CASSSGGFRPNTGELFF. The CDR3 DNA follows: TGTGCCAGCAGTTCCGGTGGGTTCAGGCCGAACACCGGGGAGCTGTTTTTT.

The gene calls are TRBV24-1 and TRBJ2-2, with 9 bases fitting TRBD2. The germline V gene has CDR1 KGHDR and CDR2 SFDVKD. J was trimmed by 7 bases and V by 5 bases; bases with no gene match: 10. This CDR3 has 16 residues. In DNA, the CDR3 is TGTGCCACCAGTGCGGGCGGGGGGGCCTCAAGCGGGGAGCTGTTTTTT. It specifies CATSAGGGASSGELFF.

This clonotype was found many times. The chain is built from TRBV28 and TRBJ2-1; D is perhaps TRBD2 (5 bases). Germline V gene sequence: CDR1 MDHEN, CDR2 SYDVKM. The CDR3 has 14 amino acids. Trimming shortened V by 4 bases and J by 10 bases, and 17 bases separated the two germline ends. The chain's CDR3 is CASSSLGVPREQFF. CDR3 nucleotides: TGTGCCAGCAGTTCCCTGGGAGTCCCCAGAGAGCAGTTCTTC.

This clonotype appeared many times. The chain uses TRBV20-1 and TRBJ2-7, with 7 bases fitting TRBD1. After removal of 3 bases from V and 3 bases from J, the junction contained 11 bases not matched to a gene. The CDR3 contains 15 residues. CDR1 DFQATT and CDR2 SNEGSKA come from the germline V gene (reference sequence). CDR3 protein: CSASPGTVLDYEQYF. The CDR3 coding sequence is TGCAGTGCTAGCCCTGGGACAGTACTTGACTACGAGCAGTACTTC.

The rearrangement joins TRBV5-1 to TRBJ2-1, with TRBD2 identical over 10 bases. CDR3 length equals 17 residues. Germline-derived CDR1 and CDR2 are SGHRS and YFSETQ. The junction had 11 bases not matched to a gene; V was cut back by 1 base and J by 7 bases. The CDR3 bases are TGCGCCAGCAGCTTGCTCAGGGGCCAGGGACTAGCGAATGAGCAGTTCTTC. Its translation is CASSLLRGQGLANEQFF. Filled out from reference TRBV5-1 and TRBJ2-1, the complete variable domain reads KAGVTQTPRYLIKTRGQQVTLSCSPISGHRSVSWYQQTPGQGLQFLFEYFSETQRNKGNFPGRFSGRQFSNSRSEMNVSTLELGDSALYLCASSLLRGQGLANEQFFGPGTRLTVL.

This clonotype was recorded at least ten times. This chain uses TRBV9 with TRBJ2-1; D remains unclear. Germline V gene data show CDR1 as SGDLS and CDR2 as YYNGEE. V shed 3 bases and J shed 4 bases, with 20 bases lying between them. The CDR3 is 17 amino acids. CDR3 in amino acids: CASSAIRQTYTYNEQFF. CDR3 DNA: TGTGCCAGCAGCGCCATTAGACAAACCTATACTTACAATGAGCAGTTCTTC.

This clonotype has at least ten counts. The chain uses TRBV29-1 and TRBJ2-3, with D possibly matching TRBD2 (5 bases). This CDR3 region has 15 residues. The germline V gene has CDR1 SQVTM and CDR2 ANQGSEA. V was pared by 0 bases and J by 0 bases, with 10 bases between. The CDR3 region is CSVEDLATSTDTQYF. The CDR3 coding sequence is TGCAGCGTTGAAGACCTAGCAACTAGCACAGATACGCAGTATTTT.

This clonotype was counted between two and nine times. The gene calls are TRBV5-1 and TRBJ2-5; D is possibly TRBD2 (6 bases). V was pared by 1 base and J by 2 bases, with 18 bases between. In germline, CDR1 is SGHRS, CDR2 YFSETQ. The CDR3 has 17 amino acids. CDR3 DNA sequence: TGCGCCAGCAGCTTGTGGGGAAGGTCCGGGGGACAAGAGACCCAGTACTTC. Residues: CASSLWGRSGGQETQYF.

The J gene is TRBJ2-7, the V gene TRBV7-3; 7 nucleotides line up with TRBD2. The CDR3 has 15 amino acids. V gave up 1 base and J gave up 7 bases; unmatched junction bases: 10. Germline-derived CDR1 and CDR2 are SGHTA and FQGTGA. CDR3: CASSLSGGSAGEQYF. DNA for the CDR3: TGTGCCAGCAGCTTAAGCGGGGGTTCGGCGGGTGAGCAGTACTTC.